The 18 T cell receptor beta chains in this list originate from one sample, sequenced in a study of cytomegalovirus exposure and HLA in healthy donors. The primer mix had 60 Vbeta and 13 Jbeta primers. Profiled with immunoSEQ multiplex PCR; TCRdb holds only in-frame clones, not every one. The sample yields roughly 130,000 clones, around 79% seen once. The specimen was PBMCs. These receptors all stem from a man between 18 and 35 years old in good health and CMV-seronegative.

The chain is built from TRBV5-1 and TRBJ2-5; D unresolved. The ends were cut back, 1 base at V and 5 bases at J, with 9 bases in the middle. CDR3 length: 13 amino acids. Germline CDR1 SGHRS, CDR2 YFSETQ. Here the CDR3 reads CASSLREWETQYF. For the CDR3, the DNA is TGCGCCAGCAGCTTGCGAGAGTGGGAGACCCAGTACTTC.

The rearrangement joins TRBV9 to TRBJ2-1; the match to TRBD2 covers 9 bases. The CDR3 contains 19 residues. With V trimmed by 7 bases and J by 0 bases, 17 bases remained unmatched. Germline CDR1 reads SGDLS; CDR2 reads YYNGEE. CDR3 coding DNA: TGTGCCAGCTCCCCTAGCGGGGTAACAGAAGAGAGCTCCTACAATGAGCAGTTCTTC. Translated: CASSPSGVTEESSYNEQFF.

The chain recombines TRBV5-4 with TRBJ2-4; 7 positions agree with TRBD1. J gave up 7 bases and V 3 bases, and 7 bases lay outside the gene matches. Germline V gene sequence: CDR1 SGHNT, CDR2 YYREEE (reference sequence). CDR3 length: 14 amino acids. CDR3 coding DNA: TGTGCCAGCAGCTCACAGGTACAGGGGAACATTCAGTACTTC. It translates to CASSSQVQGNIQYF.

The chain couples TRBV13 to TRBJ2-7; D is ambiguous. Germline V gene data show CDR1 as PRHDT and CDR2 as FYEKMQ (reference sequence). The germline V and J ends were trimmed by 5 bases and 1 base, with 21 bases remaining between them. The CDR3 contains 17 residues. CDR3 nucleotide sequence: TGTGCCAGCAGCCCAAAGTTCCCCGGTCGCTCATCCTACGAGCAGTACTTC. Translated, it gives CASSPKFPGRSSYEQYF. The whole variable domain, filled in from reference TRBV13 and TRBJ2-7, reads AAGVIQSPRHLIKEKRETATLKCYPIPRHDTVYWYQQGPGQDPQFLISFYEKMQSDKGSIPDRFSAQQFSDYHSELNMSSLELGDSALYFCASSPKFPGRSSYEQYFGPGTRLTVT.

This clone was seen more than once but under ten times. The chain employs TRBV6-5 and TRBJ1-1; TRBD1 matches at 9 bases. Trimming cost V 7 bases and J 8 bases; bases outside gene matches: 8. This CDR3 has 13 amino acids. Germline V gene sequence: CDR1 MNHEY, CDR2 SVGAGI. The CDR3 sequence is CASITTGGGEAFF. The CDR3 DNA follows: TGTGCCAGCATAACCACAGGGGGCGGGGAAGCTTTCTTT.

The V and J genes are TRBV10-2 and TRBJ2-3, with D perhaps matching TRBD2 (6 bases). The ends were cut back, 1 base at V and 3 bases at J, with 11 bases in the middle. The germline gives CDR1 WSHSY, CDR2 SAAADI. The CDR3 is 15 amino acids. The CDR3 DNA reads as TGCGCCAGCAGTGAGTGGGGGGATGGGACAGATACGCAGTATTTT. This translates into CASSEWGDGTDTQYF.

CDR3 region: CASSQGQGYYEQYF. For the CDR3, the DNA is TGTGCCAGCAGCCAGGGACAGGGTTACTACGAGCAGTACTTC. The chain couples TRBV11-3 to TRBJ2-7; 9 bases agree with TRBD1. Looked up from germline, CDR1 is SGHNT and CDR2 is YENEEA. V gave up 5 bases and J gave up 3 bases; unmatched junction bases: 5. The CDR3 runs 14 residues.

The CDR3 reads CASSVVGGNANTGELFF. The CDR3 bases are TGTGCCAGCAGCGTAGTAGGGGGAAACGCGAACACCGGGGAGCTGTTTTTT. The gene calls are TRBV9 and TRBJ2-2; possibly TRBD1 for D (6 bases). Germline lookup yields CDR1 SGDLS and CDR2 YYNGEE. The CDR3 runs to 17 residues. The V end lost 0 bases, the J end lost 0 bases, and 12 bases lay between the germline ends.

The chain joins TRBV4-3 to TRBJ2-7; 7 bases agree with TRBD2. The ends lost 0 bases at V and 5 bases at J; junction bases unmatched: 4. This CDR3 has 14 residues. Germline V gives CDR1 LGHNA, CDR2 YSLEER. The CDR3 loop is CASSQDPGRDEQYF. The CDR3 DNA reads TGCGCCAGCAGCCAAGACCCGGGGAGGGACGAGCAGTACTTC.

This clone was seen a single time. This chain connects TRBV4-3 to TRBJ2-1; TRBD2 agrees at 11 bases. The trim removed 6 bases at V and 4 bases at J, leaving 5 bases unmatched. Per the germline V gene, CDR1 is LGHNA and CDR2 is YSLEER. The CDR3 totals 15 residues. CDR3 sequence reads: CASRHGTSGYNEQFF. The CDR3 DNA is TGCGCCAGCAGGCACGGGACTAGCGGTTACAATGAGCAGTTCTTC.

The chain employs TRBV5-4 and TRBJ2-3; 10 nucleotides agree with TRBD2. Germline lookup yields CDR1 SGHNT and CDR2 YYREEE (reference sequence). V lost 4 bases to trimming and J lost 6 bases; unmatched junction nucleotides: 11. The CDR3 covers 16 residues. In DNA, the CDR3 is TGTGCCAGCAGCCCCGCCGGGGAGCGGGGGGGGGATACGCAGTATTTT. Residues: CASSPAGERGGDTQYF.

This chain connects TRBV19 to TRBJ2-7; 7 positions agree with TRBD1. V shed 3 bases and J 2 bases; nucleotides not matched to a gene: 4. Germline CDR1 is LNHDA and CDR2 is SQIVND (reference sequence). The CDR3 runs 14 residues. The CDR3 loop reads CASSMGQSAYEQYF. CDR3 nucleotides: TGTGCCAGTAGTATGGGACAGTCGGCCTACGAGCAGTACTTC.

The genes are TRBV30 and TRBJ1-2; 7 nucleotides align to TRBD1. V dropped 5 bases and J dropped 7; count of bases not matched to a gene: 7. Germline CDR1 and CDR2: GTSNPN and SVGIG (reference sequence). CDR3 size: 12 residues. The CDR3 DNA is TGTGCCTGGGACAGGGATGTCGGTGGCTACACCTTC. This encodes CAWDRDVGGYTF.

In this sample, this clone turned up a few times. CDR3 region: CASSQAGDIYGYTF. The CDR3 DNA is TGTGCCAGCAGCCAAGCTGGGGACATCTATGGCTACACCTTC. The chain recombines TRBV4-2 with TRBJ1-2, with D possibly TRBD1 on 6 matching bases. This CDR3 is built from 14 residues. Deletions cut 1 base from V and 4 bases from J, with 10 bases between. From germline, CDR1 is LGHNA and CDR2 YNFKEQ.

The rearrangement links TRBV7-9 to TRBJ1-4, with TRBD1 identical over 9 bases. The ends lost 5 bases at V and 5 bases at J; junction bases unmatched: 3. The CDR3 is made up of 14 amino acids. Per the germline V gene, CDR1 is SEHNR and CDR2 is FQNEAQ (reference sequence). CDR3 amino acids: CASSRDRVNEKLFF. CDR3 coding DNA: TGTGCCAGCAGCCGGGACAGGGTAAATGAAAAACTGTTTTTT.

The rearrangement uses TRBV25-1 and TRBJ2-7; D possibly corresponds to TRBD2 (7 bases). From germline, CDR1 is MGHDK and CDR2 SYGVNS. V gave up 7 bases and J gave up 2 bases, with 15 bases separating them. The CDR3 length is 14 residues. The CDR3 region has the DNA TGTGCCAGCATCCCCGCGGGGGCCCCCTACGAGCAGTACTTC. Amino acids: CASIPAGAPYEQYF.

V usage is TRBV7-8 and J usage is TRBJ1-5, with D hard to call. Germline V gives CDR1 SGHVS, CDR2 FQNEAQ. Trimming removed 5 bases at V and 0 bases at J, with 17 bases between. The CDR3 spans 17 residues. CDR3 in DNA: TGTGCCAGCAGCCCCCAACCCGCGGGGTTTAGCAATCAGCCCCAGCATTTT. Translated, it gives CASSPQPAGFSNQPQHF.

The chain has TRBV5-4 and TRBJ1-1, with D tentatively TRBD1 (5 bases). This CDR3 is 14 amino acids long. With 4 bases removed from V and 5 bases from J, the gap between germline ends came to 15 bases. CDR1 is SGHNT and CDR2 is YYREEE in the germline V gene (reference sequence). In DNA form, the CDR3 reads TGTGCCAGCAGCCTTGCGGGGCAAGGGACTGAAGCTTTCTTT. Protein product: CASSLAGQGTEAFF.